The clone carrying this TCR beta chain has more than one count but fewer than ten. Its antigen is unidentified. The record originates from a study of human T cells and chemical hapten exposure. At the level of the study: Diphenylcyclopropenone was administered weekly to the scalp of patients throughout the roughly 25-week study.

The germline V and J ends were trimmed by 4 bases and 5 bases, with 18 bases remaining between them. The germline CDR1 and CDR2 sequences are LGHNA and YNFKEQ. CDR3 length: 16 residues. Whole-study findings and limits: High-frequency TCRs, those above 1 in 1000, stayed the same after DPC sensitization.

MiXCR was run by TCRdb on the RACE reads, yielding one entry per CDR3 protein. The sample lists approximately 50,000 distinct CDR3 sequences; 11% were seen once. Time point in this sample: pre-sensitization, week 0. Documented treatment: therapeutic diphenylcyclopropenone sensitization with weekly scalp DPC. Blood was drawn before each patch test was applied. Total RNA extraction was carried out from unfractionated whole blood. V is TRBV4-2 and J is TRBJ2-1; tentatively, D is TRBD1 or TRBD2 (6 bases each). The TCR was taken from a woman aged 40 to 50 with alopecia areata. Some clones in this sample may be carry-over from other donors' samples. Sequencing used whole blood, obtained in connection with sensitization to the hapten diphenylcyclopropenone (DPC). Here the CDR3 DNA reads TGTGCCAGCAGCCCGATTCTAGGGGGGATAAACAATGAGCAGTTCTTC. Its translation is CASSPILGGINNEQFF.